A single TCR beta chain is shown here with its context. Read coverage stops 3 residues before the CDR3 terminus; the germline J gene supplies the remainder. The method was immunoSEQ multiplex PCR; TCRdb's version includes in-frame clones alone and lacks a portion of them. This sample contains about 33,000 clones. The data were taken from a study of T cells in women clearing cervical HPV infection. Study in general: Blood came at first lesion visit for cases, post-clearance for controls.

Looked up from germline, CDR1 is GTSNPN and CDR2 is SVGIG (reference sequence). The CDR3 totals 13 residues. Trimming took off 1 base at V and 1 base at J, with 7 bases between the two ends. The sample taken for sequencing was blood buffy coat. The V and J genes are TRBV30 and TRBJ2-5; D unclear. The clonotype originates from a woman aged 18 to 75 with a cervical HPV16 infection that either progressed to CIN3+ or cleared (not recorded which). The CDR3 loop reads CAWSGATQETQYF. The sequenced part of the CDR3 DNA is TGTGCCTGGAGTGGGGCCACCCAAGAGACC.